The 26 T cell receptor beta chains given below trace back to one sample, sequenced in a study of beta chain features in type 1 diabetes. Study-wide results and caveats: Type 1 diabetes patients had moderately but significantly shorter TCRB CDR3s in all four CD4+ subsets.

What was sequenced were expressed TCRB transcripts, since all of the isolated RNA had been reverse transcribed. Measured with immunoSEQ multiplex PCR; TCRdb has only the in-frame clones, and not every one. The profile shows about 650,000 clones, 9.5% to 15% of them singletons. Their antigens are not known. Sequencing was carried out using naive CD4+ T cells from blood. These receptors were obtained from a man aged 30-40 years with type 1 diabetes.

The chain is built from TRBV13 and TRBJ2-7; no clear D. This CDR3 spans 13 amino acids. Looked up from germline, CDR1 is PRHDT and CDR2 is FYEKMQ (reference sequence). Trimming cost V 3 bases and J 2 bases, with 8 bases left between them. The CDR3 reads CASSLLRTYEQYF. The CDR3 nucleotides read TGTGCCAGCAGCTTGCTACGAACCTACGAGCAGTACTTC. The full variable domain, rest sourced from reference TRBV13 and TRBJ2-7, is AAGVIQSPRHLIKEKRETATLKCYPIPRHDTVYWYQQGPGQDPQFLISFYEKMQSDKGSIPDRFSAQQFSDYHSELNMSSLELGDSALYFCASSLLRTYEQYFGPGTRLTVT.

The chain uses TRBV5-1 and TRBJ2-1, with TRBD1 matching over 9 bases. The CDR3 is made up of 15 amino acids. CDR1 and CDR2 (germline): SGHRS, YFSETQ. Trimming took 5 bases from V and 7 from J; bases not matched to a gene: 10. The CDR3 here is CASSSGTGLGNEQFF. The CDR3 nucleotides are TGCGCCAGCAGTTCCGGGACAGGGTTGGGGAATGAGCAGTTCTTC.

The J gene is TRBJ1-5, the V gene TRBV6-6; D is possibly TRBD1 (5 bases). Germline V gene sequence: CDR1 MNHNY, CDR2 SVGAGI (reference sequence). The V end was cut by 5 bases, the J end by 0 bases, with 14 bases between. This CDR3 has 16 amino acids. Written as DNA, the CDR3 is TGTGCCAGCAGTATATCAGAGGGGCATAGCAATCAGCCCCAGCATTTT. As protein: CASSISEGHSNQPQHF.

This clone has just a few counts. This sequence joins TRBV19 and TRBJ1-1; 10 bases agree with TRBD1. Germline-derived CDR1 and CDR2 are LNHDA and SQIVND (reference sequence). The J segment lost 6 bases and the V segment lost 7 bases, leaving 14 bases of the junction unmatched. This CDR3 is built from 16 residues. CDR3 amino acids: CASITDRGTGVSEAFF. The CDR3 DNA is TGTGCCAGTATCACCGATCGCGGGACAGGGGTGTCTGAAGCTTTCTTT. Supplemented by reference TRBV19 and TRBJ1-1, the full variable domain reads DGGITQSPKYLFRKEGQNVTLSCEQNLNHDAMYWYRQDPGQGLRLIYYSQIVNDFQKGDIAEGYSVSREKKESFPLTVTSAQKNPTAFYLCASITDRGTGVSEAFFGQGTRLTVV.

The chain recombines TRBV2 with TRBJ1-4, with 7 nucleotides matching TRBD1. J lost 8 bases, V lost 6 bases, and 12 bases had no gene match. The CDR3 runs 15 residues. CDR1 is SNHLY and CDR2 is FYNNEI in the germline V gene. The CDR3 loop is CASSTRQGRGEKLFF. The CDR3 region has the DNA TGTGCCAGCAGCACAAGACAGGGCCGGGGCGAAAAACTGTTTTTT.

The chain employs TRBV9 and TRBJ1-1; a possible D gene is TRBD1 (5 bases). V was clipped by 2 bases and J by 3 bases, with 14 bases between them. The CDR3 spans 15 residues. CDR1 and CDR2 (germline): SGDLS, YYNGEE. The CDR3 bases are TGTGCCAGCAGCGTTTCCAGGGTAGGGGACACTGAAGCTTTCTTT. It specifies CASSVSRVGDTEAFF. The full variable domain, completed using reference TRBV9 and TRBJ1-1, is DSGVTQTPKHLITATGQRVTLRCSPRSGDLSVYWYQQSLDQGLQFLIQYYNGEERAKGNILERFSAQQFPDLHSELNLSSLELGDSALYFCASSVSRVGDTEAFFGQGTRLTVV.

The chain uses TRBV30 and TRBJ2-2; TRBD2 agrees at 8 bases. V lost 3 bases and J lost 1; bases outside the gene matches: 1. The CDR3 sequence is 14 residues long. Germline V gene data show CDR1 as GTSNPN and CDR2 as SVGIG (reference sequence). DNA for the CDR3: TGTGCCTGGAGGAGCGGGGGGAACACCGGGGAGCTGTTTTTT. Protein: CAWRSGGNTGELFF. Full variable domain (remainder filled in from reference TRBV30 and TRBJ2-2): SQTIHQWPATLVQPVGSPLSLECTVEGTSNPNLYWYRQAAGRGLQLLFYSVGIGQISSEVPQNLSASRPQDRQFILSSKKLLLSDSGFYLCAWRSGGNTGELFFGEGSRLTVL.

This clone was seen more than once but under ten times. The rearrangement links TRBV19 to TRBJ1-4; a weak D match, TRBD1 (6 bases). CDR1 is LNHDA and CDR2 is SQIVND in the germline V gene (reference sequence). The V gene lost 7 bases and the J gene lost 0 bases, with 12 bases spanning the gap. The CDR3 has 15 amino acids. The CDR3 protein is CASTLDSSTNEKLFF. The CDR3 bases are TGTGCCAGTACCCTGGACAGTTCAACTAATGAAAAACTGTTTTTT.

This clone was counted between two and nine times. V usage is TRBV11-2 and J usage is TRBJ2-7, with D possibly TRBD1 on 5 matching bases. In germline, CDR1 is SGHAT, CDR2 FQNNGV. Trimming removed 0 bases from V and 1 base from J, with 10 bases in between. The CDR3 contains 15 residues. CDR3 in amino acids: CASSLDHQGSYEQYF. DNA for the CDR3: TGTGCCAGCAGCTTAGATCATCAGGGATCCTACGAGCAGTACTTC. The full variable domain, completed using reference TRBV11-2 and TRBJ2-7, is EAGVAQSPRYKIIEKRQSVAFWCNPISGHATLYWYQQILGQGPKLLIQFQNNGVVDDSQLPKDRFSAERLKGVDSTLKIQPAKLEDSAVYLCASSLDHQGSYEQYFGPGTRLTVT.

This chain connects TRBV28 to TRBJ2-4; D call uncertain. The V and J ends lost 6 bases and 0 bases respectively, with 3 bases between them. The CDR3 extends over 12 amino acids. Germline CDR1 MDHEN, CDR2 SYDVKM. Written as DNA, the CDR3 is TGTGCCAGCAGATTAGCCAAAAACATTCAGTACTTC. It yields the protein CASRLAKNIQYF.

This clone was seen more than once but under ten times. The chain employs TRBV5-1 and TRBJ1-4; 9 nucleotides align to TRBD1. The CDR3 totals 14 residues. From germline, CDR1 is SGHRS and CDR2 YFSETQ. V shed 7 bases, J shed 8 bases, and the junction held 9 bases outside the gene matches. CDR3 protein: CASSSGTGPEKLFF. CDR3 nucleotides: TGCGCCAGCTCATCCGGGACAGGGCCGGAAAAACTGTTTTTT.

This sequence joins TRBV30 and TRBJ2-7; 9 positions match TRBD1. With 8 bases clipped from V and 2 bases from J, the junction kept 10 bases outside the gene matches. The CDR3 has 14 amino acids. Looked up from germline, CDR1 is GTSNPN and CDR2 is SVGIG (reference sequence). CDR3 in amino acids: CAGTSGTGPYEQYF. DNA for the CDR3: TGTGCCGGGACCTCCGGGACAGGGCCCTACGAGCAGTACTTC.

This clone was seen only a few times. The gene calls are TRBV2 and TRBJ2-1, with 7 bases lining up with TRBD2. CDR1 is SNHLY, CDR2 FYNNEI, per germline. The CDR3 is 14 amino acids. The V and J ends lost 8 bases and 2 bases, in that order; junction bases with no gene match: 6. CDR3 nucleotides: TGTGCCAGCCTCTCAGCGGGACCCTACAATGAGCAGTTCTTC. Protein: CASLSAGPYNEQFF.

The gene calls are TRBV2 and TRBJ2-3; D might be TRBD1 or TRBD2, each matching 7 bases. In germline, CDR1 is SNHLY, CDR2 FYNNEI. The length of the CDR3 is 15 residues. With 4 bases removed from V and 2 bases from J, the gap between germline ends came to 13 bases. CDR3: CASSGGGGHTDTQYF. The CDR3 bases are TGTGCCAGCAGTGGGGGAGGGGGCCACACAGATACGCAGTATTTT.

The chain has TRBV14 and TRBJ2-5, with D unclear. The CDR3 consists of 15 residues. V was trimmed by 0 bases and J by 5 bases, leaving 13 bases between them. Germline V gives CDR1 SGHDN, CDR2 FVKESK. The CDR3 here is CASSQDFSNLETQYF. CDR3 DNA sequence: TGTGCCAGCAGCCAAGATTTCAGTAATTTGGAGACCCAGTACTTC.

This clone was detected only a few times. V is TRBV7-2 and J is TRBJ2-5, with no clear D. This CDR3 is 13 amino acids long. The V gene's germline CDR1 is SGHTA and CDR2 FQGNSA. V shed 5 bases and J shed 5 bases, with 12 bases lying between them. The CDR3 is CASSRVLGETQYF. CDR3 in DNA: TGTGCCAGCAGCCGAGTCTTAGGGGAGACCCAGTACTTC.

The CDR3 region is CASSLELGTGNTIYF. In nucleotides, the CDR3 is TGTGCCAGCAGCTTGGAGTTGGGGACGGGAAACACCATATATTTT. V and J are TRBV5-6 and TRBJ1-3, with D maybe TRBD1 (5 bases). The CDR3 has 15 residues. Germline assignment: CDR1 SGHDT and CDR2 YYEEEE. The V gene lost 0 bases and the J gene lost 4 bases, with 11 bases spanning the gap.

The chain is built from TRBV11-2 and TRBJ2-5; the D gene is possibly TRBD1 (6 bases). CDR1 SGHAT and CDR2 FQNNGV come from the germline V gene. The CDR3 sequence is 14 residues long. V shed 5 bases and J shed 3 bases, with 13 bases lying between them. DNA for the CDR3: TGTGCCAGCAGCCGTGGACAGTCCAAAGAGACCCAGTACTTC. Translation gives CASSRGQSKETQYF.

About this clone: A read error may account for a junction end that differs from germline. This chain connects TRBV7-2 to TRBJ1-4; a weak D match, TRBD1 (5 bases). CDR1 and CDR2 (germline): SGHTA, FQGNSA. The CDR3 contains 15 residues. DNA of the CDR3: TGTGCCAGCAGTCAGAATGGGGGTTCTAACGAAAAACTGTTTTTT. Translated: CASSQNGGSNEKLFF.

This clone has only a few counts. The CDR3 here is CASSEHTYAAYSNQPQHF. The CDR3 DNA sequence: TGTGCCAGCAGTGAACACACATATGCTGCCTATAGCAATCAGCCCCAGCATTTT. The chain has TRBV6-1 and TRBJ1-5; D remains unclear. V lost 2 bases and J lost 0, with 17 bases in between. CDR1 is MNHNS, CDR2 SASEGT, per germline. This CDR3 region has 18 residues.

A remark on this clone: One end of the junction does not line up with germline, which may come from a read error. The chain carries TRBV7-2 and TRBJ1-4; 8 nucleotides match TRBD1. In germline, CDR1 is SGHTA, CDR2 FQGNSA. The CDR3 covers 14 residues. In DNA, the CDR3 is TGTCCCAGCAGCTGGACAGGGACTAATGAAAAACTGTTTTTT. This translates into CPSSWTGTNEKLFF. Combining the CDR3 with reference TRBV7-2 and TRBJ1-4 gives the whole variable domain GAGVSQSPSNKVTEKGKDVELRCDPISGHTALYWYRQSLGQGLEFLIYFQGNSAPDKSGLPSDRFSAERTGGSVSTLTIQRTQQEDSAVYLCPSSWTGTNEKLFFGSGTQLSVL.

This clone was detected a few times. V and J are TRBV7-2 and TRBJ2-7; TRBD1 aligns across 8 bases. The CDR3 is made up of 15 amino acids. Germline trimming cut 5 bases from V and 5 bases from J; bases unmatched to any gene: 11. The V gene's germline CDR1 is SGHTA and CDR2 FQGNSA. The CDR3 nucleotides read TGTGCCAGCAGCCCCCCCGAGGCAGGGGGCGACGAGCAGTACTTC. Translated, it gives CASSPPEAGGDEQYF.

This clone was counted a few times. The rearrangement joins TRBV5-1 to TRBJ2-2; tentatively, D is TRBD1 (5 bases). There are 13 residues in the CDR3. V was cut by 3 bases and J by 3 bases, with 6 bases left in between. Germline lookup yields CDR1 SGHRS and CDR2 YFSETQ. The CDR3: CASSSTDTGELFF. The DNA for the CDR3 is TGCGCCAGCAGCTCGACAGACACCGGGGAGCTGTTTTTT.

The CDR3 is CASSPDGGAGQPQHF. CDR3 DNA sequence: TGTGCCAGCTCACCCGACGGGGGCGCCGGTCAGCCCCAGCATTTT. This chain joins TRBV18 and TRBJ1-5; maybe TRBD1 (6 bases). The germline V and J ends were trimmed by 3 bases and 6 bases, with 15 bases remaining between them. From germline, CDR1 is KGHSH and CDR2 LQKENI. CDR3 length: 15 residues. The full variable domain, with the rest looked up from reference TRBV18 and TRBJ1-5, is NAGVMQNPRHLVRRRGQEARLRCSPMKGHSHVYWYRQLPEEGLKFMVYLQKENIIDESGMPKERFSAEFPKEGPSILRIQQVVRGDSAAYFCASSPDGGAGQPQHFGDGTRLSIL.

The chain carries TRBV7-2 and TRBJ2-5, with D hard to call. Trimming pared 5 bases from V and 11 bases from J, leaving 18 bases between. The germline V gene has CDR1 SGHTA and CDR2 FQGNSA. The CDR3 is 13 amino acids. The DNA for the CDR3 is TGTGCCAGCAGCCCAGGCAGACGCCTAGAGCAGTACTTC. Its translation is CASSPGRRLEQYF. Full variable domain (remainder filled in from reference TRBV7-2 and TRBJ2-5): GAGVSQSPSNKVTEKGKDVELRCDPISGHTALYWYRQSLGQGLEFLIYFQGNSAPDKSGLPSDRFSAERTGGSVSTLTIQRTQQEDSAVYLCASSPGRRLEQYFGPGTRLLVL.

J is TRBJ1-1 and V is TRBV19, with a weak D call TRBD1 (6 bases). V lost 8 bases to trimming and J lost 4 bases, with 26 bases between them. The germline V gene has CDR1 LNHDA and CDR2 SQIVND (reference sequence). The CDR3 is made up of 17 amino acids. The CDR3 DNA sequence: TGTGCCAGTTTAGGTTCCCGGGACACTCCGAGAATCACTGAAGCTTTCTTT. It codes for CASLGSRDTPRITEAFF.